The sequence of this T cell receptor beta chain was determined in a study of blood T cell repertoires in COVID-19. In the study overall: Samples representing acute and convalescent COVID-19 were sourced from the United States, Italy and Spain. In each case, the material was cDNA or gDNA derived from T cells, B-cell-depleted T cells, or PBMCs.

Authors' data handling: The authors estimated nucleated cell counts from reference gene primer amplification. Only in-frame clones appear in the TCRdb table, and some are missing; sequencing was by immunoSEQ multiplex PCR. That table furnishes V, J and clone size, whereas the DNA furnished D and trimming. The profile shows 85,000 to 95,000 clones, 90% to 95% of them singletons. Germline CDR1 and CDR2: SGHRS and YFSETQ. The V segment lost 2 bases and the J segment 5 bases; nucleotides outside the gene matches: 13. The CDR3 extends over 17 amino acids. The sequencing input was peripheral blood. This receptor was obtained from a woman in her forties or fifties in a cohort sampled during active COVID-19. The chain has TRBV5-1 and TRBJ2-5; TRBD1 matches at 9 bases. The DNA of the CDR3 is TGCGCCAGCAGCTTTTTACCCGGGACAGGGTCGAGTGAGACCCAGTACTTC. It is translated as CASSFLPGTGSSETQYF.